The 21 T cell receptor beta chains below were found in one sample sequenced in a study of identical twins. A single record per CDR3 protein comes from TCRdb applying MiXCR to the 5' RACE reads. The table records a few hundred thousand distinct CDR3 sequences, 9.5% to 10% of them present only once. These data were also reused for a study on yellow fever vaccine responses in identical twins.

The sequenced sample was PBMCs. The receptors were sampled from a woman younger than 30 in good health.

This clonotype came up many times. This chain uses TRBV28 with TRBJ1-2; D call uncertain. V lost 6 bases to trimming and J lost 2 bases, with 7 bases between them. Germline V CDR1 and CDR2: MDHEN, SYDVKM. The CDR3 has 12 residues. CDR3 protein: CASSSENYGYTF. The CDR3 DNA is TGTGCCAGCAGCTCTGAGAACTATGGCTACACCTTC.

This clonotype has only a few counts. A junction boundary mismatches the germline segment, possibly from a read error. The rearrangement uses TRBV10-3 and TRBJ2-7, with D possibly TRBD1 on 7 matching bases. This CDR3 has 13 amino acids. In germline, CDR1 is ENHRY, CDR2 SYGVKD. CDR3: CALRQGGQSEQYF. DNA for the CDR3: TGTGCCCTCAGACAGGGAGGTCAATCCGAGCAGTACTTC.

This clonotype has just a few counts. The chain has TRBV5-1 and TRBJ2-5; either TRBD1 or TRBD2 may fit D (5 bases each). Germline lookup yields CDR1 SGHRS and CDR2 YFSETQ. The V gene lost 6 bases and the J gene lost 2 bases, with 17 bases spanning the gap. The CDR3 contains 15 residues. CDR3 sequence: CASTGEGTPQETQYF. The CDR3 DNA reads as TGCGCCAGCACCGGTGAGGGGACCCCACAAGAGACCCAGTACTTC.

This clonotype occurred a few times. This sequence joins TRBV5-1 and TRBJ2-5; 8 nucleotides line up with TRBD2. The CDR3 totals 17 residues. V shed 4 bases and J 4 bases; nucleotides not matched to a gene: 15. Per germline, CDR1 SGHRS and CDR2 YFSETQ. CDR3 amino acids: CASSRRLGRGDGETQYF. In DNA form, the CDR3 reads TGCGCCAGCAGCCGAAGGCTCGGGCGGGGGGATGGAGAGACCCAGTACTTC.

The rearrangement uses TRBV20-1 and TRBJ2-7, with TRBD1 matching 7 bases. This CDR3 comprises 15 residues. The germline V gene encodes CDR1 DFQATT and CDR2 SNEGSKA (reference sequence). V trimming: 4 bases; J trimming: 4 bases; junction bases outside the gene matches: 13. The chain's CDR3 is CSATLTGSANYEQYF. In DNA form, the CDR3 reads TGCAGTGCTACCCTGACAGGGTCCGCAAATTACGAGCAGTACTTC.

This clonotype was picked up a small number of times. The genes are TRBV6-6 and TRBJ1-5; 7 nucleotides line up with TRBD1. J lost 7 bases, V lost 2 bases, and 2 bases had no gene match. The CDR3 length is 13 residues. Germline V gene lookup returns CDR1 MNHNY and CDR2 SVGAGI (reference sequence). CDR3 sequence: CASSYMGQQPQHF. The CDR3 region has the DNA TGTGCCAGCAGTTACATGGGACAGCAGCCCCAGCATTTT.

The chain joins TRBV4-1 to TRBJ2-3; a weak D match, TRBD2 (6 bases). CDR1 is MGHRA, CDR2 YSYEKL, per germline. V was trimmed by 4 bases and J by 0 bases, leaving 17 bases between them. The CDR3 has 17 amino acids. The chain's CDR3 is CASSLQGAGSSTDTQYF. CDR3 DNA: TGCGCCAGCAGCCTCCAAGGTGCGGGGTCCAGCACAGATACGCAGTATTTT.

Many counts were recorded for this clonotype. V gene TRBV5-4 combines with J gene TRBJ2-2, with TRBD1 as a possible D gene (6 bases). V was trimmed by 4 bases and J by 3 bases, leaving 16 bases between them. Germline CDR1 and CDR2: SGHNT and YYREEE (reference sequence). This CDR3 has 16 amino acids. CDR3 coding DNA: TGTGCCAGCAGCGCTGACAGGTCATGGGACACCGGGGAGCTGTTTTTT. Translated: CASSADRSWDTGELFF.

The chain combines TRBV7-2 with TRBJ2-6; the D is unclear. Germline V gene sequence: CDR1 SGHTA, CDR2 FQGNSA. This CDR3 is built from 13 residues. The V gene lost 7 bases and the J gene lost 4 bases, with 8 bases spanning the gap. CDR3 DNA: TGTGCCAGCACTCCGGTCGGGGCCAACGTCCTGACTTTC. It is translated as CASTPVGANVLTF. The variable domain in full, completed from reference TRBV7-2 and TRBJ2-6, reads GAGVSQSPSNKVTEKGKDVELRCDPISGHTALYWYRQSLGQGLEFLIYFQGNSAPDKSGLPSDRFSAERTGGSVSTLTIQRTQQEDSAVYLCASTPVGANVLTFGAGSRLTVL.

This clonotype occurred a few times. The chain combines TRBV7-9 with TRBJ2-3, with 7 bases aligning to TRBD2. CDR3 length: 16 amino acids. Germline CDR1 reads SEHNR; CDR2 reads FQNEAQ (reference sequence). Trimming took 5 bases from V and 3 from J; bases not matched to a gene: 11. Here the CDR3 reads CASSPRGAGVTDTQYF. The CDR3, as DNA: TGTGCCAGCAGCCCACGAGGGGCGGGAGTAACAGATACGCAGTATTTT.

This clonotype has just a few counts. The chain has TRBV6-5 and TRBJ2-1; 7 bases are shared with TRBD2. CDR3 length: 15 amino acids. Germline lookup yields CDR1 MNHEY and CDR2 SVGAGI. V shed 2 bases, J shed 2 bases, and the junction held 3 bases outside the gene matches. The CDR3 nucleotides read TGTGCCAGCAGTTACAAACTAGCGACCTACAATGAGCAGTTCTTC. This sequence encodes CASSYKLATYNEQFF.

This chain links TRBV5-1 with TRBJ2-5; no firm D call. Per the germline V gene, CDR1 is SGHRS and CDR2 is YFSETQ. V gave up 0 bases and J gave up 1 base, with 7 bases separating them. The CDR3 runs to 14 residues. The CDR3 DNA sequence: TGCGCCAGCAGCTTGGTTAGGACCCAAGAGACCCAGTACTTC. As protein: CASSLVRTQETQYF.

This clonotype was picked up a small number of times. The chain employs TRBV20-1 and TRBJ1-5; TRBD1 matches at 7 bases. The J segment lost 6 bases and the V segment lost 1 base, leaving 9 bases of the junction unmatched. Germline CDR1 reads DFQATT; CDR2 reads SNEGSKA (reference sequence). The CDR3 extends over 15 amino acids. This CDR3 is CSARVGTVNAQPQHF. As DNA, the CDR3 is TGCAGTGCTAGAGTAGGGACAGTCAATGCTCAGCCCCAGCATTTT.

The table lists this clonotype with a few counts. The chain employs TRBV28 and TRBJ2-7, with D uncertain. V lost 4 bases and J 6 bases, leaving 13 bases between the germline ends. The length of the CDR3 is 13 residues. Germline-derived CDR1 and CDR2 are MDHEN and SYDVKM. CDR3 sequence reads: CASSSERVGEQYF. In DNA form, the CDR3 reads TGTGCCAGCAGTTCCGAAAGGGTGGGCGAGCAGTACTTC.

This clonotype was found a few times. This chain uses TRBV7-6 with TRBJ2-7; 7 bases match TRBD1. After removal of 5 bases from V and 4 bases from J, the junction contained 8 bases not matched to a gene. This CDR3 region has 14 residues. CDR1 and CDR2 (germline): SGHVS, FNYEAQ. DNA of the CDR3: TGTGCCAGCAGCAACACCGGGACAGAGTACGAGCAGTACTTC. Amino acid sequence: CASSNTGTEYEQYF.

This clonotype was found a few times. The chain carries TRBV7-8 and TRBJ2-5, with 7 bases lining up with TRBD2. Germline CDR1 reads SGHVS; CDR2 reads FQNEAQ. Unmatched junction bases numbered 7, after V lost 5 bases and J lost 4 bases. The CDR3 is made up of 14 amino acids. CDR3 loop: CASSLGGPAETQYF. As DNA, the CDR3 is TGTGCCAGCAGCCTGGGAGGGCCAGCAGAGACCCAGTACTTC.

This clonotype was counted at least ten times. J is TRBJ1-1 and V is TRBV4-3, with D uncertain. CDR3 length: 15 amino acids. CDR1 and CDR2 from the germline V gene are LGHNA and YSLEER. Trimming removed 0 bases from V and 0 bases from J, with 8 bases in between. CDR3 residues: CASSQDTELNTEAFF. The DNA of the CDR3 is TGCGCCAGCAGCCAAGATACGGAACTGAACACTGAAGCTTTCTTT.

This clonotype has a handful of counts. This chain links TRBV7-3 with TRBJ1-6; D is ambiguous. This CDR3 comprises 17 residues. In germline, CDR1 is SGHTA, CDR2 FQGTGA. V was trimmed by 7 bases and J by 0 bases, leaving 16 bases between them. CDR3 nucleotides: TGTGCCAGCACCCCCGGGGAGTCGAGCTCCTATAATTCACCCCTCCACTTT. Protein product: CASTPGESSSYNSPLHF. Combining the CDR3 with reference TRBV7-3 and TRBJ1-6 gives the whole variable domain GAGVSQTPSNKVTEKGKYVELRCDPISGHTALYWYRQSLGQGPEFLIYFQGTGAADDSGLPNDRFFAVRPEGSVSTLKIQRTERGDSAVYLCASTPGESSSYNSPLHFGNGTRLTVT.

This rearrangement joins TRBV12-5 to TRBJ1-1, with D unresolved. V dropped 6 bases and J dropped 6 bases, with 14 bases sitting between them. Germline V gives CDR1 LGHNT, CDR2 FRNRAP. The CDR3 sequence is 13 residues long. CDR3 region: CASGFGSWAEAFF. CDR3 coding DNA: TGTGCTAGTGGATTTGGGTCATGGGCTGAAGCTTTCTTT.

This clonotype was counted many times. The rearrangement links TRBV20-1 to TRBJ1-1, with 7 nucleotides matching TRBD1. V was clipped by 3 bases and J by 3 bases; unmatched bases: 4. Germline values: CDR1 DFQATT, CDR2 SNEGSKA (reference sequence). The CDR3 loop spans 13 amino acids. Here the CDR3 reads CSASSDRYTEAFF. CDR3 sequence (DNA): TGCAGTGCTAGTTCGGACAGGTACACTGAAGCTTTCTTT.

This CDR3 is CAIQKTGDDEQYF. The CDR3 region has the DNA TGTGCCATCCAAAAGACAGGGGACGACGAGCAGTACTTC. The V call is TRBV10-3, the J call TRBJ2-7, with 8 positions matching TRBD1. CDR3 length: 13 residues. Germline V gene lookup returns CDR1 ENHRY and CDR2 SYGVKD. V was clipped by 8 bases and J by 5 bases; unmatched bases: 8.